This TCR beta chain was obtained from a study of shared clonotypes between healthy human individuals. Profiled with immunoSEQ multiplex PCR; TCRdb holds only in-frame clones, not every one. This sample yields about 1.1 million clones, of which about 72% are seen a single time; over 0.8% belongs to the top ten. This CDR3 has 16 amino acids. In germline, CDR1 is MGHRA, CDR2 YSYEKL. The ends were cut back, 4 bases at V and 1 base at J, with 14 bases in the middle. Sequencing was carried out using memory CD4+ T cells from PBMCs. Subset specified: CD45RA-negative fraction. The V gene is TRBV4-1, the J gene TRBJ2-1, with D possibly matching TRBD1 (5 bases). This receptor was identified in a man younger than 30 in good health. Some clones in this sample may be carry-over from other donors' samples. The CDR3 loop is CASSPMGQRSYNEQFF. The CDR3 coding sequence is TGCGCCAGCAGCCCGATGGGGCAGCGATCCTACAATGAGCAGTTCTTC.